The TCR beta chain under discussion was sequenced for a study of identical twins (dated by TCRdb to about 2016). For context, the study as a whole: TCR alpha and beta repertoires from monozygotic twins, unrelated adults of various ages and cord blood were deep-sequenced to test whether fetal clonotypes persist. To rule out contamination, the twin experiments were replicated at different times with different library preparation protocols. What the work shows at the level of the full study, not this receptor alone: In monozygotic twins, recombination models systematically underestimated out-of-frame TCR alpha sharing, but the models matched the sharing seen between unrelated individuals. Zero-insertion analyses could be partly confounded by invariant T cells such as MAIT and iNKT, though diverse VJ usage argued against such confounding for most clonotypes. Because the same donors could not be followed over many years, the conclusions relied on cross-sectional statistical analysis. Compared with coincidental sharing between unrelated individuals, out-of-frame TCR alpha sequences shared between twins had an excess of sequences with low generation probability. A weaker excess of twin sharing was found in beta out-of-frame sequences because the signal-to-noise ratio was lowered by fewer shared sequences. Abundant cord blood beta clonotypes had fewer insertions, young adult naive repertoires showed a similar but weaker trend, and memory repertoires showed no such trend.

CDR1 DFQATT and CDR2 SNEGSKA were looked up in the germline V gene (reference sequence). Spanning cysteine to phenylalanine, the CDR3 consists of 15 amino acids. CDR3 DNA is the only sequence kept; it has 45 bases, read in frame from the first base. Every donor was a healthy Caucasian. As to this clonotype: This receptor's antigen is unknown. Per-base qualities were not stored, and no clone one base away is much larger.

The library was made by 5' RACE. This sample was sequenced with an Illumina HiSeq 2000. A universal primer binding site was added through template switching, and the final cDNA carried a unique molecular identifier so that TCR cDNA molecules could be counted accurately. Specific primers in the conserved constant-segment region were used to synthesize first-strand cDNA for TCR alpha and beta chains. To control for contamination, every cDNA library carried two barcodes: a SMART-Mk sample barcode plus Illumina barcodes. TruSeq adapter sequences, together with Illumina sample barcodes, were added in two successive PCR steps. The TCR alpha and beta cDNA libraries were sequenced on the Illumina HiSeq platform using custom primers. Under the source paper's analysis protocol: Unique molecular identifiers were extracted from raw reads with MiGEC, and CDR3 positions were determined with MiXCR. Recombination models were inferred per individual with the repgenHMM and IGoR tools using an EM algorithm. Shared clonotypes were analyzed with the tcR package in R, and sharing was normalized by the product of cloneset sizes. To study raw recombination free of thymic and clonal selection effects, out-of-frame nonproductive sequences were analyzed. TCRdb handled the public reads itself, with Q25 trimming in fastp and clone calling in MiXCR, and kept productive beta chains. Rows with a matching CDR3 protein are joined into one entry that keeps the most common DNA and genes. None of the V and J calls come from the authors' own analysis; TCRdb made them. The sample data list more than 1.5 million distinct CDR3 sequences, and under 35% of these were observed just once. The ten largest clones take up roughly 0.3% of the sample.

The clonotype comes from a newborn girl in good health. The chain joins TRBV20-1 to TRBJ2-1; the D region may be TRBD1 or TRBD2, each matching 5 bases equally. Gene TRBJ2-7 matches the end of the DNA better, so the J call may be wrong. The sequenced sample consisted of cord blood. In nucleotide form, the sequence is TGCAGTGCTAGAGATGCACGGGGCTCCTACAATGAGCAGTACTTC. It translates to CSARDARGSYNEQYF.